The clone carrying this T cell receptor beta chain was picked up a small number of times. Its antigen is unidentified. This sample is drawn from a study of OX40 agonist ivuxolimab in advanced cancers. Whole-study findings and limits: The study found that CD8+ T cells averaged more expanded clones than CD4+. The expanded peripheral T cells' antigen specificity was not determined. Some of the nonresponding patients also showed low levels of normalized T-cell clonal expansion.

The V gene's germline CDR1 is SGHVS and CDR2 FNYEAQ. This CDR3 has 14 residues. With 4 bases removed from V and 7 bases from J, the gap between germline ends came to 16 bases. Data came from immunoSEQ multiplex PCR; TCRdb stores just in-frame clones and leaves some out. This sample has over 20,000 clones, with 86% found just once. V gene TRBV7-6 combines with J gene TRBJ1-2, with D hard to call. Specimen: CD4+ or CD8+ T cells sorted from blood, collected in a trial of the OX40 agonist ivuxolimab. This TCR was recovered from an adult with an advanced solid tumor such as melanoma, head and neck, liver or kidney cancer. CDR3 region: CASSSEEVLGGYTF. The DNA of the CDR3 is TGTGCCAGCAGCTCCGAGGAAGTTCTGGGTGGCTACACCTTC. The full variable domain, its missing parts supplied by reference TRBV7-6 and TRBJ1-2, is GAGVSQSPRYKVTKRGQDVALRCDPISGHVSLYWYRQALGQGPEFLTYFNYEAQQDKSGLPNDRFSAERPEGSISTLTIQRTEQRDSAMYRCASSSEEVLGGYTFGSGTRLTVV.